Listed below are T cell receptor beta chains from one sample, sequenced in a study of Graves' ophthalmopathy and Graves' hyperthyroidism. TCRdb re-analysed the multiplex PCR reads in MiXCR, keeping a single row per CDR3 protein. The sample yields approximately 150,000 distinct CDR3 sequences, 30% to 45% seen once. Sequencing input: peripheral blood. These receptors came from a man between 25 and 39 years old with Graves' ophthalmopathy. Both conserved end residues are part of each CDR3. A D gene is named only where the DNA matches it firmly. Some rows have no size entry. The others give once, few or many, or a class for an expanded clone.

J gene | clone size | V gene | D gene | CDR3 protein | CDR3 DNA
TRBJ1-5 | - | TRBV28 | - | CASSFYRAWDQPQHF | TGTGCCAGCAGTTTTTACAGGGCGTGGGATCAGCCCCAGCATTTT
TRBJ2-7 | - | TRBV28 | - | CASSRHSGTTPYEQYF | TGTGCCAGCAGTCGTCATTCCGGGACGACACCCTACGAGCAGTACTTC
TRBJ2-2 | many | TRBV11-2 | - | CASSSNNGELFF | TGTGCCAGCAGCTCTAATAACGGGGAGCTGTTTTTT
TRBJ2-5 | many | TRBV6-2/TRBV6-3 | - | CASSYSPGTSPVYF | TGTGCCAGCAGTTACAGCCCGGGGACGTCTCCGGTGTACTTC
TRBJ2-7 | many | TRBV7-8 | - | CASSFGTYPYEQYF | TGTGCCAGCAGCTTCGGCACCTACCCCTACGAGCAGTACTTC
TRBJ2-5 | - | TRBV24-1 | TRBD1 | CATSRETGGLSTQYF | TGTGCCACCAGCAGGGAGACAGGGGGCTTGTCAACCCAGTACTTC
TRBJ2-7 | - | TRBV2 | - | CASRRTESQSYEQYF | TGTGCCAGCAGGCGTACAGAGAGCCAATCCTACGAGCAGTACTTC
TRBJ1-1 | - | TRBV19 | - | CASSIGDRYTEAFF | TGTGCCAGTAGTATCGGGGATAGGTACACTGAAGCTTTCTTT
TRBJ2-2 | few | TRBV6-1 | - | CASSDALDTGELFF | TGTGCCAGCAGTGATGCCCTTGATACCGGGGAGCTGTTTTTT
TRBJ2-7 | many | TRBV6-2/TRBV6-3 | - | CASSYTGALYEQYF | TGTGCCAGCAGTTACACGGGGGCACTCTACGAGCAGTACTTC
TRBJ1-1 | - | TRBV7-2 | - | CASSSGTPMNTEAFF | TGTGCCAGCAGTTCAGGGACCCCTATGAACACTGAAGCTTTCTTT
TRBJ1-6 | - | TRBV6-1 | TRBD1 | CASSPDRGPNSPLHF | TGTGCCAGCAGTCCAGACAGGGGTCCTAATTCACCCCTCCACTTT
TRBJ2-7 | many | TRBV5-1 | - | CASSLVEYEQYF | TGCGCCAGCAGCTTGGTTGAATACGAGCAGTACTTC
TRBJ1-6 | once | TRBV11-1 | - | CASSHLESPLHF | TGCGCCAGCAGCCATCTCGAGTCACCCCTCCACTTT
TRBJ2-7 | many | TRBV6-1 | TRBD1 | CASSEGQGAYEQYF | TGTGCCAGCAGCGAGGGACAGGGGGCCTACGAGCAGTACTTC
TRBJ1-6 | - | TRBV28 | TRBD1 | CASTRADVFKGAPVSPLHF | TGTGCCAGCACCAGGGCCGACGTCTTTAAGGGGGCGCCGGTTTCACCCCTCCACTTT
TRBJ2-7 | once | TRBV7-2 | - | CASSFTSGKIYEQYF | TGTGCCAGCAGCTTTACATCAGGGAAAATCTACGAGCAGTACTTC
TRBJ1-2 | once | TRBV28 | - | CASSPLGANSLYGYTF | TGTGCCAGCAGCCCTCTAGGAGCCAATAGCCTCTATGGCTACACCTTC
TRBJ2-7 | many | TRBV20-1 | TRBD2 | CSASQIGLAAPYEQYF | TGCAGTGCTAGTCAGATCGGACTAGCTGCCCCCTACGAGCAGTACTTC
TRBJ2-7 | - | TRBV15 | - | CATSRDPPEGPAEQYF | TGTGCCACCAGCAGAGATCCTCCGGAGGGCCCTGCCGAGCAGTACTTC
TRBJ2-7 | many | TRBV29-1 | - | CSVRDSGQYF | TGCAGCGTCCGGGACTCAGGGCAGTACTTC
TRBJ1-5 | - | TRBV6-2/TRBV6-3 | TRBD1 | CASSCLPGQGKNQPQHF | TGTGCCAGCAGTTGCCTCCCGGGACAGGGCAAAAATCAGCCCCAGCATTTT
TRBJ2-2 | few | TRBV6-2/TRBV6-3 | TRBD2 | CASRETSGSGGELFF | TGTGCCAGCAGAGAGACTAGCGGGAGCGGCGGGGAGCTGTTTTTT